The present TCR beta chain was sequenced within a study of cytomegalovirus exposure and HLA in healthy donors. Study results and limitations: A previous analysis found most TCR beta V segments productive roughly 87% or roughly 30% of the time. No immune exposure information besides CMV serostatus was available. The study flagged about 160 TCR beta chains as cytomegalovirus-associated. Links to common viral pathogens appeared, in a later analysis, for several of the most significant clusters.

With regard to this clone: Its antigen is unknown.

In the PCR, 60 Vbeta and 13 Jbeta primers were used. TCRdb's table, derived via immunoSEQ multiplex PCR, lists solely in-frame clones and lacks some. The sample lists approximately 130,000 clones, 75% occurring once. Per the germline V gene, CDR1 is SGHDT and CDR2 is YYEEEE. V lost 7 bases to trimming and J lost 6 bases; unmatched junction nucleotides: 4. CDR3 size: 13 residues. The specimen sequenced was PBMCs. The source is a woman between 35 and 50 years old in good health and CMV-seropositive. V usage is TRBV5-6 and J usage is TRBJ2-1; the match to TRBD1 covers 10 bases. CDR3 DNA: TGTGCCAGCCGACAGGGGGCTGGCAATGAGCAGTTCTTC. Protein: CASRQGAGNEQFF.